The 21 T cell receptor beta chains given below trace back to one sample, sequenced in a study of T cell changes during pregnancy in multiple sclerosis. Profiling relied on immunoSEQ multiplex PCR, and the TCRdb table lists in-frame clones only, not all of them. The sample includes roughly 73,000 clones, over 85% seen only once; the top ten take roughly 2.1%. The starting material was peripheral blood, obtained in the second trimester of pregnancy. The receptors come from a female donor in good health, enrolled as a control in a pregnancy study.

The rearrangement links TRBV18 to TRBJ1-1; 7 bases are a match to TRBD1. Trimming took 1 base from V and 6 from J; bases not matched to a gene: 2. CDR3 length: 13 residues. Germline V lookup: CDR1 KGHSH, CDR2 LQKENI. The CDR3 sequence is CASSPQGAAEAFF. In nucleotides, the CDR3 is TGTGCCAGCTCACCACAGGGGGCGGCTGAAGCTTTCTTT.

The V gene is TRBV7-3, the J gene TRBJ2-7; TRBD2 is a possible D gene (6 bases). The length of the CDR3 is 14 residues. The V gene's germline CDR1 is SGHTA and CDR2 FQGTGA. V was clipped by 1 base and J by 2 bases, with 9 bases between them. CDR3 bases: TGTGCCAGCAGCTTAAATGGCGGGGCCTACGAGCAGTACTTC. This gives the protein CASSLNGGAYEQYF.

The chain couples TRBV5-1 to TRBJ1-2; D ambiguous. The CDR3 is 14 residues long. V gave up 3 bases and J gave up 1 base, with 10 bases separating them. CDR1 is SGHRS and CDR2 is YFSETQ in the germline V gene. The CDR3 here is CASSWRADNYGYTF. The CDR3 region has the DNA TGCGCCAGCAGCTGGAGGGCAGATAACTATGGCTACACCTTC.

J is TRBJ1-1 and V is TRBV6-6; TRBD1 is a possible D gene (5 bases). The CDR3 runs 13 residues. Germline V CDR1 and CDR2: MNHNY, SVGAGI (reference sequence). The germline V and J ends were trimmed by 2 bases and 5 bases, with 9 bases remaining between them. CDR3 coding DNA: TGTGCCAGCAGTTACACAGGTTTGACTGAAGCTTTCTTT. Its protein is CASSYTGLTEAFF.

The chain has TRBV30 and TRBJ2-7; TRBD2 might be the D (6 bases). Germline V gene sequence: CDR1 GTSNPN, CDR2 SVGIG (reference sequence). Deletions cut 2 bases from V and 8 bases from J, with 10 bases between. The CDR3 totals 11 residues. CDR3 loop: CAWSPGSKQYF. The CDR3 coding sequence is TGTGCCTGGAGTCCCGGGAGTAAGCAGTACTTC. Drawing the rest from reference TRBV30 and TRBJ2-7, the complete variable domain is SQTIHQWPATLVQPVGSPLSLECTVEGTSNPNLYWYRQAAGRGLQLLFYSVGIGQISSEVPQNLSASRPQDRQFILSSKKLLLSDSGFYLCAWSPGSKQYFGPGTRLTVT.

The chain links TRBV4-3 to TRBJ1-5, with 7 bases aligning to TRBD1. The J segment lost 5 bases and the V segment lost 3 bases, leaving 7 bases of the junction unmatched. Germline V gene data show CDR1 as LGHNA and CDR2 as YSLEER. The CDR3 is 15 residues long. The CDR3 bases are TGCGCCAGCAGCCAGGCCTGGACAGGCTATCAGCCCCAGCATTTT. It is translated as CASSQAWTGYQPQHF.

This chain uses TRBV7-2 with TRBJ2-2; D is ambiguous. Germline CDR1 reads SGHTA; CDR2 reads FQGNSA. The CDR3 loop spans 13 amino acids. V shed 3 bases and J shed 1 base, with 3 bases lying between them. The CDR3 sequence: CASSFLNTGELFF. CDR3 DNA sequence: TGTGCCAGCAGCTTCCTGAACACCGGGGAGCTGTTTTTT. The full variable domain, in which reference TRBV7-2 and TRBJ2-2 provide the parts outside the CDR3, is GAGVSQSPSNKVTEKGKDVELRCDPISGHTALYWYRQSLGQGLEFLIYFQGNSAPDKSGLPSDRFSAERTGGSVSTLTIQRTQQEDSAVYLCASSFLNTGELFFGEGSRLTVL.

This sequence joins TRBV29-1 and TRBJ2-1; D is uncertain. The germline V gene has CDR1 SQVTM and CDR2 ANQGSEA. V dropped 7 bases and J dropped 6 bases, with 13 bases sitting between them. The CDR3 has 12 amino acids. As DNA, the CDR3 is TGCAGCGGCCTAGGATACACCAATGAGCAGTTCTTC. It codes for CSGLGYTNEQFF.

V and J are TRBV7-2 and TRBJ1-5, with a possible D match to TRBD1 (5 bases). The CDR3 has 15 residues. Trimming took 1 base from V and 4 from J, leaving 11 bases between them. Germline V CDR1 and CDR2: SGHTA, FQGNSA. The CDR3 protein is CASSLVMGGNQPQHF. The CDR3 region has the DNA TGTGCCAGCAGCTTAGTAATGGGGGGAAATCAGCCCCAGCATTTT.

The chain has TRBV7-9 and TRBJ1-6, with D hard to call. Deletions cut 1 base from V and 6 bases from J, with 10 bases between. The CDR3 is made up of 15 amino acids. The V gene's germline CDR1 is SEHNR and CDR2 FQNEAQ (reference sequence). The chain's CDR3 is CASSLVLGSNSPLHF. The DNA for the CDR3 is TGTGCCAGCAGCTTAGTTCTAGGGAGTAATTCACCCCTCCACTTT.

The chain carries TRBV19 and TRBJ1-2; D perhaps matches TRBD1 (5 bases). This CDR3 comprises 19 residues. The V end lost 6 bases, the J end lost 2 bases, and 28 bases lay between the germline ends. The germline gives CDR1 LNHDA, CDR2 SQIVND (reference sequence). In DNA form, the CDR3 reads TGTGCCAGTAGGATAATGACAGCTTCCTCGCCATTACCAAACTATGGCTACACCTTC. It is translated as CASRIMTASSPLPNYGYTF.

The V gene is TRBV23-1, the J gene TRBJ1-4; 9 nucleotides agree with TRBD1. TRBV23-1 is an open reading frame, and its role is uncertain. CDR3 length: 16 residues. J gave up 3 bases and V 6 bases, and 8 bases lay outside the gene matches. The CDR3 is CASRTSDRGANEKLFF. The DNA for the CDR3 is TGCGCCAGCAGAACGTCGGACAGGGGAGCTAATGAAAAACTGTTTTTT.

This clone showed up just a few times. This chain uses TRBV30 with TRBJ1-1; D gene unclear. The CDR3 sequence is 11 residues long. With 0 bases removed from V and 7 bases from J, the gap between germline ends came to 6 bases. CDR1 and CDR2 from the germline V gene are GTSNPN and SVGIG (reference sequence). DNA for the CDR3: TGTGCCTGGAGTGTACAGATTGAAGCTTTCTTT. This encodes CAWSVQIEAFF.

The rearrangement links TRBV27 to TRBJ1-5; D is ambiguous. The CDR3 totals 14 residues. The V end was cut by 6 bases, the J end by 3 bases, with 12 bases between. From germline, CDR1 is MNHEY and CDR2 SMNVEV (reference sequence). The CDR3 reads CASSEETANQPQHF. The CDR3 DNA reads TGTGCCAGCAGCGAGGAGACGGCCAATCAGCCCCAGCATTTT.

Regarding this clone: At one end, the junction sequence differs from germline, possibly due to a read error. The CDR3 bases are TGTGCTAGCAGCCCCGGGAACCCTGGAAACACCATATATTTT. Protein product: CASSPGNPGNTIYF. The V call is TRBV7-7, the J call TRBJ1-3; D unresolved. The CDR3 has 14 residues. Germline CDR1 and CDR2: SSHAT and FNYEAQ (reference sequence).

The CDR3 spells CASSIGQGAPYEQYF. The DNA for the CDR3 is TGTGCCAGCAGCATCGGACAGGGGGCACCCTACGAGCAGTACTTC. V usage is TRBV5-4 and J usage is TRBJ2-7; 11 bases are a match to TRBD1. This CDR3 is 15 amino acids long. V shed 4 bases, J shed 2 bases, and the junction held 5 bases outside the gene matches. CDR1 is SGHNT, CDR2 YYREEE, per germline (reference sequence).

The V call is TRBV7-6, the J call TRBJ1-1; possibly TRBD1 for D (5 bases). V was cut by 6 bases and J by 4 bases, with 12 bases left in between. The CDR3 runs to 13 residues. Germline V gene sequence: CDR1 SGHVS, CDR2 FNYEAQ. This chain's CDR3 is CASSPGGSTEAFF. The CDR3 DNA is TGTGCCAGCAGTCCCGGGGGGTCCACTGAAGCTTTCTTT.

The CDR3 coding sequence is TGCGCCAGCAGCTTGGGGCCAGGGGGCGGAAAAGCTTTCTTT. Encoded protein: CASSLGPGGGKAFF. The chain couples TRBV5-1 to TRBJ1-1; TRBD1 matches at 8 bases. The CDR3 consists of 14 residues. The J segment lost 9 bases and the V segment lost 0 bases, leaving 7 bases of the junction unmatched. Germline CDR1 SGHRS, CDR2 YFSETQ.

The chain joins TRBV7-2 to TRBJ1-2, with 9 bases identical to TRBD1. The V and J ends lost 5 bases and 7 bases, in that order; junction bases with no gene match: 8. This CDR3 contains 14 residues. Germline CDR1 reads SGHTA; CDR2 reads FQGNSA. The CDR3 nucleotides are TGTGCCAGCAGCGCGACCGGGACAGGGATTGGCTACACCTTC. As protein: CASSATGTGIGYTF. Full variable domain (rest looked up from reference TRBV7-2 and TRBJ1-2): GAGVSQSPSNKVTEKGKDVELRCDPISGHTALYWYRQSLGQGLEFLIYFQGNSAPDKSGLPSDRFSAERTGGSVSTLTIQRTQQEDSAVYLCASSATGTGIGYTFGSGTRLTVV.

The chain links TRBV2 to TRBJ1-2, with 7 bases identical to TRBD1. Germline V CDR1 and CDR2: SNHLY, FYNNEI. The trim removed 6 bases at V and 1 base at J, leaving 5 bases unmatched. CDR3 size: 14 residues. The CDR3 protein is CASSAGTVNYGYTF. DNA for the CDR3: TGTGCCAGCAGCGCCGGGACAGTTAACTATGGCTACACCTTC.

The rearrangement links TRBV27 to TRBJ2-3, with D tentatively TRBD2 (7 bases). V shed 2 bases and J shed 5 bases, with 11 bases lying between them. The CDR3 runs 14 residues. Germline assignment: CDR1 MNHEY and CDR2 SMNVEV (reference sequence). DNA for the CDR3: TGTGCCAGCAGTTTAACGGGGGGCAGAGATACGCAGTATTTT. It encodes CASSLTGGRDTQYF.